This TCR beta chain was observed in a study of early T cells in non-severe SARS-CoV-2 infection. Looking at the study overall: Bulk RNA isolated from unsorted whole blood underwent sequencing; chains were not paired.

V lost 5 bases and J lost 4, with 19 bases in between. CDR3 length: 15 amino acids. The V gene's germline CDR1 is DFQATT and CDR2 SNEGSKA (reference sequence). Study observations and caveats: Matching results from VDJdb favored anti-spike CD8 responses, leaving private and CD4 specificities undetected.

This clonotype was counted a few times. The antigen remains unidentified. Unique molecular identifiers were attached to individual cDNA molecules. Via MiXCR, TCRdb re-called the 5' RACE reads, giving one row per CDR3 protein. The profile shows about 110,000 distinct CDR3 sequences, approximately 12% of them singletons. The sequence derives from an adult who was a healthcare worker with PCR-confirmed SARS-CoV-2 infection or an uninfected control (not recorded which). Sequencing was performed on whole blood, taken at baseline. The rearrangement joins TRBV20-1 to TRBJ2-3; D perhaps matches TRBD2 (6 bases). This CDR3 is CSASDYSNGPDTQYF. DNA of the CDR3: TGCAGTGCTTCGGACTACTCAAACGGACCAGATACGCAGTATTTT.